This record covers a single T cell receptor (beta chain). Its specificity is unknown. The read comes to an end 3 residues before the CDR3 does, leaving the germline J gene to fill in the end. This sample stems from a study of T cells in women clearing cervical HPV infection. As for the study in general: Case blood was drawn a median approximately 150 days after lesion detection.

Study observations and caveats: Controls had more TRBV6-7 (0.16%) than cases (about 0.11%).

The CDR3 totals 15 residues. Germline V gene lookup returns CDR1 KGHSH and CDR2 LQKENI. Trimming cost V 1 base and J 5 bases; bases outside gene matches: 6. Clones were read by immunoSEQ multiplex PCR, and TCRdb kept only the in-frame ones, dropping some. The sample has tens of thousands of clones; the top ten hold around 0.98%. The sequenced material came from blood buffy coat. The receptor's source is a woman between 18 and 70 years old with a cervical HPV16 infection that either progressed to CIN3+ or cleared (not recorded which). The chain links TRBV18 to TRBJ2-7; 9 bases map to TRBD1. The CDR3 here is CASSPLRTGDDEQYF. CDR3 bases read: TGTGCCAGCTCACCACTCCGGACAGGGGACGACGAG.